A selection of T cell receptor beta chains follows, all from one sample in a study of blood T cell repertoires in COVID-19. This table comes from immunoSEQ multiplex PCR, and its TCRdb copy is limited to in-frame clones, with some not included. The data show around 320,000 clones, 90% seen once. The specimen sequenced was PBMCs or T cells enriched from blood (not recorded which). These receptor sequences come from a young woman with acute COVID-19. The CDR3 runs from the conserved cysteine through the conserved F or W. Fields, in order: CDR3 protein, J gene, clone size, V gene. Clone size is shown for a subset of rows, as once, few, many or a class of expanded clone.

CDR3aa: CASKSTYNQPQHF
j_gene: TRBJ1-5
abundance: NA
v_gene: TRBV28

CDR3aa: CASSLPGQGYNEKLFF
j_gene: TRBJ1-4
abundance: NA
v_gene: TRBV23-1

CDR3aa: CASNPDSSNQPQHF
j_gene: TRBJ1-5
abundance: NA
v_gene: TRBV19

CDR3aa: CASSSHRTSGADTQYF
j_gene: TRBJ2-3
abundance: once
v_gene: TRBV6-5

CDR3aa: CASSYTGGRGYTF
j_gene: TRBJ1-2
abundance: NA
v_gene: TRBV6-6

CDR3aa: CASSQSSGKPYEQYF
j_gene: TRBJ2-7
abundance: NA
v_gene: TRBV4-2

CDR3aa: CASSVGGYSYNEQFF
j_gene: TRBJ2-1
abundance: NA
v_gene: TRBV9

CDR3aa: CASSFLPRTGINTEAFF
j_gene: TRBJ1-1
abundance: NA
v_gene: TRBV5-8

CDR3aa: CASGGRGTEAFF
j_gene: TRBJ1-1
abundance: NA
v_gene: TRBV28

CDR3aa: CASSLQGSRNTIYF
j_gene: TRBJ1-3
abundance: NA
v_gene: TRBV19

CDR3aa: CASSEQGGDEKLFF
j_gene: TRBJ1-4
abundance: NA
v_gene: TRBV19

CDR3aa: CASSFRLINYGYTF
j_gene: TRBJ1-2
abundance: NA
v_gene: TRBV28

CDR3aa: CASTPGGSSYNEQFF
j_gene: TRBJ2-1
abundance: NA
v_gene: TRBV9

CDR3aa: CASSLRWGPGNTIYF
j_gene: TRBJ1-3
abundance: NA
v_gene: TRBV28

CDR3aa: CATSRVGGLDEQYF
j_gene: TRBJ2-7
abundance: NA
v_gene: TRBV15

CDR3aa: CASSDSPGTDTQYF
j_gene: TRBJ2-3
abundance: NA
v_gene: TRBV6-4

CDR3aa: CATSRPDREGTEAFF
j_gene: TRBJ1-1
abundance: NA
v_gene: TRBV15

CDR3aa: CASSETGGNEQFF
j_gene: TRBJ2-1
abundance: NA
v_gene: TRBV2

CDR3aa: CASSQTSGLVGEQYF
j_gene: TRBJ2-7
abundance: NA
v_gene: TRBV27

CDR3aa: CASSYGGWSDTQYF
j_gene: TRBJ2-3
abundance: once
v_gene: TRBV6-5

CDR3aa: CASSLGGQGQVLGYTF
j_gene: TRBJ1-2
abundance: once
v_gene: TRBV7-9

CDR3aa: CASAQGIPDTQYF
j_gene: TRBJ2-3
abundance: NA
v_gene: TRBV2

CDR3aa: CASSLRGELFF
j_gene: TRBJ2-2
abundance: NA
v_gene: TRBV5-6

CDR3aa: CASSEFQGNYGYTF
j_gene: TRBJ1-2
abundance: NA
v_gene: TRBV2

CDR3aa: CASSRAEPNYGYTF
j_gene: TRBJ1-2
abundance: NA
v_gene: TRBV11-2

CDR3aa: CASVLSGTWEGDTQYF
j_gene: TRBJ2-3
abundance: NA
v_gene: TRBV13

CDR3aa: CASSLWDRGWEQYF
j_gene: TRBJ2-7
abundance: NA
v_gene: TRBV5-8

CDR3aa: CASSIGRGGGLPDQPQHF
j_gene: TRBJ1-5
abundance: few
v_gene: TRBV19

CDR3aa: CASSIVQGYEQYF
j_gene: TRBJ2-7
abundance: NA
v_gene: TRBV6-5

CDR3aa: CATSHGANVLTF
j_gene: TRBJ2-6
abundance: NA
v_gene: TRBV24-1

CDR3aa: CASSFVAGGHYEQYF
j_gene: TRBJ2-7
abundance: few
v_gene: TRBV6-5

CDR3aa: CASTYLTGGANTEAFF
j_gene: TRBJ1-1
abundance: NA
v_gene: TRBV19

CDR3aa: CASSQEGTFLAEQYF
j_gene: TRBJ2-7
abundance: NA
v_gene: TRBV3-1/TRBV3-2

CDR3aa: CASSLAGDIGGYTF
j_gene: TRBJ1-2
abundance: NA
v_gene: TRBV5-6